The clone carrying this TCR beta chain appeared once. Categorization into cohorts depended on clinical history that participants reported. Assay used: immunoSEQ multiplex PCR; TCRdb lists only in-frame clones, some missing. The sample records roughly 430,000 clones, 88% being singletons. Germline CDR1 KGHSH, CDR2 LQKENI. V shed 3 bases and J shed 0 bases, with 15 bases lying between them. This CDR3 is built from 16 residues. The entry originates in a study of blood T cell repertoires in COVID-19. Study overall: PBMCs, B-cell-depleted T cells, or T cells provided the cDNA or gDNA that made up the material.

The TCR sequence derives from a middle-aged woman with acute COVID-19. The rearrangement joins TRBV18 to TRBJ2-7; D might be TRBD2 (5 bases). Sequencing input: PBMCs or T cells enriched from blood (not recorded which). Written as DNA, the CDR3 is TGTGCCAGCTCACCTGATGCGGCTAGCCACTCCTACGAGCAGTACTTC. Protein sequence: CASSPDAASHSYEQYF.